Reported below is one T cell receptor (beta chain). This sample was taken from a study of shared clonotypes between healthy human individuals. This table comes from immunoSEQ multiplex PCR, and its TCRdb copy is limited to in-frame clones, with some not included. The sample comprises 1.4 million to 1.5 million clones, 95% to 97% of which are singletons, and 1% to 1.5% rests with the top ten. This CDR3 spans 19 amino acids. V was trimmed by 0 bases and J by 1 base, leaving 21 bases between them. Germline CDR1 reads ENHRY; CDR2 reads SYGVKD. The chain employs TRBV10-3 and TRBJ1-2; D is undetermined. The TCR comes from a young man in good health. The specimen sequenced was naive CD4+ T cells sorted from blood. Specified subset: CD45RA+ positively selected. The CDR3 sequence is CAISESTSPGENSNYGYTF. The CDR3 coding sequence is TGTGCCATCAGTGAGTCGACTTCCCCAGGCGAGAACAGTAACTATGGCTACACCTTC.